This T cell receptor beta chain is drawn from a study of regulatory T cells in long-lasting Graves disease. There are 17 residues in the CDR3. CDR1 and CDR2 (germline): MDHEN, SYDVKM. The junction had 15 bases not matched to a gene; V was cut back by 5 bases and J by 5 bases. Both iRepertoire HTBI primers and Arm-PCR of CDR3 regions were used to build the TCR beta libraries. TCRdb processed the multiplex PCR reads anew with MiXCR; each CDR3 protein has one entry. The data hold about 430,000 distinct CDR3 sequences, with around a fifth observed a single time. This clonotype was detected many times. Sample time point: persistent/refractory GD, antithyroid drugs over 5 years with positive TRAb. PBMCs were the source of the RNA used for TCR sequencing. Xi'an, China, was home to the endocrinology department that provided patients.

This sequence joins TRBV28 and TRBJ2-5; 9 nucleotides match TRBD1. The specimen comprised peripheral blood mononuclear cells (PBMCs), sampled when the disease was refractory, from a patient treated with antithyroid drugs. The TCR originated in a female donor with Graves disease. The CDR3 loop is CASSNPLTGGEGETQYF. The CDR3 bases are TGTGCCAGCAGTAATCCACTCACAGGGGGCGAGGGTGAGACCCAGTACTTC.